Shown below are 8 T cell receptor beta chains from a single sample sequenced in a study of blood T cell repertoires in COVID-19. Profiled with immunoSEQ multiplex PCR; TCRdb holds only in-frame clones, not every one. The sample has about 74,000 clones; around 88% are singletons. Sequences were obtained from peripheral blood. These receptors all stem from a woman over 75 with active or convalescent COVID-19.

The chain joins TRBV3-1 (or the pseudogene TRBV3-2) to TRBJ2-1; 9 positions match TRBD2. Trimming removed 2 bases from V and 4 bases from J; junction bases left unmatched: 6. The CDR3 spans 16 residues. From germline, CDR1 is LGHDT and CDR2 YNNKEL (reference sequence). The CDR3 region has the DNA TGTGCCAGCAGCCAACGTCCTAGCGGGGAGTACAATGAGCAGTTCTTC. Translating gives CASSQRPSGEYNEQFF.

The chain joins TRBV28 to TRBJ2-7; D call uncertain. Germline values: CDR1 MDHEN, CDR2 SYDVKM. The CDR3 sequence is 14 residues long. V shed 3 bases and J shed 4 bases, with 13 bases lying between them. The CDR3 sequence: CASSFHTSGYEQYF. The CDR3 DNA follows: TGTGCCAGCAGTTTTCACACCTCGGGTTACGAGCAGTACTTC.

The genes are TRBV10-3 and TRBJ1-2; a possible D gene is TRBD1 (5 bases). CDR1 ENHRY and CDR2 SYGVKD come from the germline V gene. This CDR3 has 13 residues. The V gene lost 10 bases and the J gene lost 4 bases, with 16 bases spanning the gap. The CDR3 spells CATLPTATYGYTF. The CDR3 region has the DNA TGTGCCACCTTACCGACAGCTACCTATGGCTACACCTTC.

The chain employs TRBV7-9 and TRBJ1-1; 7 nucleotides align to TRBD1. CDR1 SEHNR and CDR2 FQNEAQ come from the germline V gene (reference sequence). Trimming at V came to 5 bases and at J to 7 bases, leaving 7 bases not matched to a gene. CDR3 length: 13 residues. Here the CDR3 DNA reads TGTGCCAGCAGCCCCAGGCAGGGGGGTGAAGCTTTCTTT. Amino acids: CASSPRQGGEAFF.

The chain joins TRBV27 to TRBJ1-4; TRBD1 matches at 9 bases. CDR1 is MNHEY and CDR2 is SMNVEV in the germline V gene (reference sequence). This CDR3 region has 15 residues. V lost 4 bases to trimming and J lost 8 bases; unmatched junction nucleotides: 8. The chain's CDR3 is CASSSTGGVLEKLFF. The CDR3, as DNA: TGTGCCAGCAGTTCGACAGGGGGAGTCTTAGAAAAACTGTTTTTT. Based on the CDR3 plus reference TRBV27 and TRBJ1-4, the full variable domain is EAQVTQNPRYLITVTGKKLTVTCSQNMNHEYMSWYRQDPGLGLRQIYYSMNVEVTDKGDVPEGYKVSRKEKRNFPLILESPSPNQTSLYFCASSSTGGVLEKLFFGSGTQLSVL.

This clone was seen more than once but under ten times. V is TRBV5-1 and J is TRBJ1-2, with TRBD1 as a possible D gene (5 bases). This CDR3 spans 15 amino acids. V lost 6 bases and J 8 bases, leaving 23 bases between the germline ends. Germline-derived CDR1 and CDR2 are SGHRS and YFSETQ. In DNA form, the CDR3 reads TGCGCCAGCACCTTTCAGGGCGCTGACCCTTCCGGCTACACCTTC. Amino acid sequence: CASTFQGADPSGYTF.

V gene TRBV7-3 combines with J gene TRBJ1-2; 11 bases are shared with TRBD1. The CDR3 extends over 14 amino acids. V gave up 5 bases and J gave up 5 bases; unmatched junction bases: 4. CDR1 and CDR2 from the germline V gene are SGHTA and FQGTGA. CDR3: CASSPRDRGYGYTF. Written as DNA, the CDR3 is TGTGCCAGCAGCCCAAGGGACAGGGGGTATGGCTACACCTTC.

This clone was observed a handful of times. V is TRBV7-8 and J is TRBJ1-2, with D possibly matching TRBD1 (5 bases). Trimming stripped 3 bases from V and 5 bases from J, with 13 bases between. Germline loops: CDR1 SGHVS, CDR2 FQNEAQ. CDR3 length: 14 residues. As DNA, the CDR3 is TGTGCCAGCAGCTTCCCAGGGTCCCAATATGGCTACACCTTC. It yields the protein CASSFPGSQYGYTF.